This passage covers 19 T cell receptor beta chains from one sample sequenced in a study of blood T cell repertoires in COVID-19. Generated by immunoSEQ multiplex PCR, the TCRdb table keeps only in-frame clones and is missing some. There are about 260,000 clones in the sample; around 83% occur only once, and roughly 4% lies in the top ten. Sequencing was done on a sample of peripheral blood. Source of these receptors: a man aged 18 to 29 with active or convalescent COVID-19.

The chain combines TRBV6-6 with TRBJ1-2; the match to TRBD1 covers 7 bases. This CDR3 comprises 15 residues. Germline CDR1 and CDR2: MNHNY and SVGAGI (reference sequence). V was pared by 4 bases and J by 6 bases, with 11 bases of the junction left unmatched. CDR3 amino acids: CASSFSTGYPDGYTF. The CDR3 nucleotides read TGTGCCAGCAGTTTTTCGACAGGGTACCCGGATGGCTACACCTTC.

The rearrangement links TRBV29-1 to TRBJ2-1; D possibly corresponds to TRBD2 (5 bases). Germline CDR1 reads SQVTM; CDR2 reads ANQGSEA. Trimming removed 7 bases from V and 7 bases from J, with 8 bases in between. The CDR3 is 10 amino acids. CDR3 loop: CSARGNEQFF. CDR3 coding DNA: TGCAGCGCCCGGGGTAATGAGCAGTTCTTC.

There are a few counts of this clone. The genes are TRBV3-1 (or the pseudogene TRBV3-2) and TRBJ2-4; tentative D call: TRBD1 (7 bases). V lost 5 bases to trimming and J lost 6 bases, with 14 bases between them. The germline gives CDR1 LGHDT, CDR2 YNNKEL (reference sequence). The CDR3 loop spans 14 amino acids. The CDR3 DNA is TGTGCCAGCAGCTTCTCAGGGGGGCTAAACATTCAGTACTTC. Translating gives CASSFSGGLNIQYF.

The chain recombines TRBV7-2 with TRBJ2-1, with D tentatively TRBD1 (6 bases). This CDR3 contains 15 residues. Germline V gives CDR1 SGHTA, CDR2 FQGNSA. Trimming stripped 1 base from V and 4 bases from J, with 11 bases between. DNA of the CDR3: TGTGCCAGCAGCTTAGTCCCGGACAGTTACAATGAGCAGTTCTTC. Residues: CASSLVPDSYNEQFF.

This clone was detected many times. This chain connects TRBV5-4 to TRBJ2-2, with D uncertain. This CDR3 spans 14 amino acids. V was cut by 4 bases and J by 2 bases, with 9 bases left in between. CDR1 is SGHNT, CDR2 YYREEE, per germline (reference sequence). CDR3 sequence: CASSPDTNTGELFF. The CDR3 bases are TGTGCCAGCAGCCCCGACACCAACACCGGGGAGCTGTTTTTT.

The chain is built from TRBV30 and TRBJ1-2, with TRBD1 identical over 8 bases. From germline, CDR1 is GTSNPN and CDR2 SVGIG (reference sequence). V lost 3 bases and J lost 2; bases outside the gene matches: 8. CDR3 size: 15 residues. CDR3 sequence: CAWRPTPGGNYGYTF. The CDR3, as DNA: TGTGCCTGGAGGCCTACCCCAGGGGGCAACTATGGCTACACCTTC.

This clone was observed a handful of times. The chain uses TRBV6-5 and TRBJ1-5, with TRBD1 matching over 7 bases. Germline CDR1 and CDR2: MNHEY and SVGAGI. The CDR3 is made up of 14 amino acids. J lost 6 bases, V lost 5 bases, and 7 bases had no gene match. CDR3 coding DNA: TGTGCCAGCAGTCCCGGGACAGCGGGTCAGCCCCAGCATTTT. Translating it yields CASSPGTAGQPQHF.

The chain recombines TRBV4-2 with TRBJ2-7; the D gene is possibly TRBD1 (5 bases). The CDR3 runs 12 residues. Germline loops: CDR1 LGHNA, CDR2 YNFKEQ. The V end was cut by 5 bases, the J end by 4 bases, with 9 bases between. Written as DNA, the CDR3 is TGTGCCAGCAGCGACAGCACTTACGAGCAGTACTTC. Translated: CASSDSTYEQYF.

This chain connects TRBV5-4 to TRBJ1-2, with D perhaps TRBD1 (5 bases). Trimming removed 0 bases at V and 8 bases at J, with 23 bases between. The CDR3 covers 17 residues. Germline loops: CDR1 SGHNT, CDR2 YYREEE (reference sequence). The CDR3 coding sequence is TGTGCCAGCAGCTTGGCCTTGGTGCAGGGATCTATCTTAGGCTACACCTTC. Translating it yields CASSLALVQGSILGYTF.

The chain employs TRBV24-1 and TRBJ2-3; 7 positions match TRBD1. The V gene's germline CDR1 is KGHDR and CDR2 SFDVKD. This CDR3 has 15 amino acids. V shed 0 bases and J 4 bases; nucleotides not matched to a gene: 3. CDR3 loop: CATSDLLQGADTQYF. For the CDR3, the DNA is TGTGCCACCAGTGATTTGCTCCAGGGGGCAGATACGCAGTATTTT.

Only one count was recorded for this clone. V and J are TRBV27 and TRBJ1-1, with 7 bases that match TRBD1. CDR1 is MNHEY and CDR2 is SMNVEV in the germline V gene (reference sequence). With V trimmed by 6 bases and J by 5 bases, 12 bases remained unmatched. The CDR3 runs 15 residues. The CDR3 coding sequence is TGTGCCAGCAGGACAGGGTTTGGTCCTGGGACTGAAGCTTTCTTT. Its protein is CASRTGFGPGTEAFF.

The chain joins TRBV2 to TRBJ2-1; D possibly corresponds to TRBD2 (7 bases). Germline V CDR1 and CDR2: SNHLY, FYNNEI. V lost 7 bases, J lost 10 bases, and 14 bases lay in between. The CDR3 length is 12 residues. The CDR3 sequence: CASKGGGEEQFF. The CDR3 region has the DNA TGTGCCAGCAAGGGGGGGGGAGAAGAGCAGTTCTTC.

This clone appeared a single time. The chain recombines TRBV7-2 with TRBJ2-7, with 8 bases lining up with TRBD2. The CDR3 contains 16 residues. Germline CDR1 SGHTA, CDR2 FQGNSA. With V trimmed by 5 bases and J by 0 bases, 9 bases remained unmatched. CDR3 DNA sequence: TGTGCCAGCAGCCTCGGACTAGCTGTGAACTCCTACGAGCAGTACTTC. The encoded protein is CASSLGLAVNSYEQYF.

The V and J genes are TRBV7-9 and TRBJ2-4; D gene unclear. This CDR3 has 13 amino acids. V was pared by 4 bases and J by 1 base, with 5 bases between. The V gene's germline CDR1 is SEHNR and CDR2 FQNEAQ (reference sequence). CDR3 in amino acids: CASSSQAKNIQYF. Here the CDR3 DNA reads TGTGCCAGCAGCTCTCAGGCCAAAAACATTCAGTACTTC.

The J gene is TRBJ2-2, the V gene TRBV10-2, with TRBD2 matching over 14 bases. Trimming removed 8 bases from V and 3 bases from J; junction bases left unmatched: 5. The CDR3 length is 16 residues. Germline V CDR1 and CDR2: WSHSY, SAAADI. The CDR3 here is CASSGLAGEDTGELFF. In nucleotides, the CDR3 is TGCGCCAGCTCGGGACTAGCGGGGGAGGACACCGGGGAGCTGTTTTTT.

Written as DNA, the CDR3 is TGCGCCAGCAGCGTTGGTACAGATCAGCCCCAGCATTTT. This sequence encodes CASSVGTDQPQHF. This chain uses TRBV5-1 with TRBJ1-5; no reliable D call. Germline lookup yields CDR1 SGHRS and CDR2 YFSETQ. The CDR3 spans 13 residues. Trimming removed 4 bases at V and 5 bases at J, with 10 bases between. Using reference TRBV5-1 and TRBJ1-5 for the parts outside the CDR3, the full variable domain is KAGVTQTPRYLIKTRGQQVTLSCSPISGHRSVSWYQQTPGQGLQFLFEYFSETQRNKGNFPGRFSGRQFSNSRSEMNVSTLELGDSALYLCASSVGTDQPQHFGDGTRLSIL.

The chain carries TRBV7-2 and TRBJ2-5, with a weak D call TRBD1 (5 bases). This CDR3 is built from 15 residues. Trimming stripped 1 base from V and 1 base from J, with 10 bases between. Germline CDR1 and CDR2: SGHTA and FQGNSA. The CDR3 reads CASSLEGISQETQYF. In DNA, the CDR3 is TGTGCCAGCAGCTTAGAGGGGATAAGCCAAGAGACCCAGTACTTC.

The chain links TRBV10-3 to TRBJ2-2; TRBD2 matches 8 bases. With 0 bases clipped from V and 6 bases from J, the junction kept 0 bases outside the gene matches. Germline values: CDR1 ENHRY, CDR2 SYGVKD. The CDR3 consists of 14 residues. DNA for the CDR3: TGTGCCATCAGTGAGTCCGGGAGGGCCGGGGAGCTGTTTTTT. Translated: CAISESGRAGELFF.

This chain connects TRBV12-1 to TRBJ2-5; the D call TRBD2 from the table was never checked on the DNA. TRBV12-1 is annotated as a pseudogene. This CDR3 has 16 residues. Here the CDR3 reads CASSSRTSGGEETQYF. For the CDR3, the DNA is TGTGCCAGCAGCTCAAGGACTAGCGGGGGGGAAGAGACCCAGTACTTC.